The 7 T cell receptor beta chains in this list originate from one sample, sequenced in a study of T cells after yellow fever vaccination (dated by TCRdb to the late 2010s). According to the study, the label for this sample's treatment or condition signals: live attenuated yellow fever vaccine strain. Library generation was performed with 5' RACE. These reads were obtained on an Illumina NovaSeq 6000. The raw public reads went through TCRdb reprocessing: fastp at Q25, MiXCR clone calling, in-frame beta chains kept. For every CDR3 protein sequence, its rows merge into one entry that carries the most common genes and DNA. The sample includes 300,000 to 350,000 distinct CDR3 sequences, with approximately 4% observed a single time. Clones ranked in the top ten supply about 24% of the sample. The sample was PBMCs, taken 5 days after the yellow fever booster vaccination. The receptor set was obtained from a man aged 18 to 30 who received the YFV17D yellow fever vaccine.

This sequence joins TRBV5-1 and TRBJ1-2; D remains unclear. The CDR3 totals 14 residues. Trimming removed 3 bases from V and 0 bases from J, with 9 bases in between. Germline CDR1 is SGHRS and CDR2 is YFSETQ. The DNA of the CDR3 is TGCGCCAGCAGCTCTGAAGGGACTAACTATGGCTACACCTTC. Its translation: CASSSEGTNYGYTF.

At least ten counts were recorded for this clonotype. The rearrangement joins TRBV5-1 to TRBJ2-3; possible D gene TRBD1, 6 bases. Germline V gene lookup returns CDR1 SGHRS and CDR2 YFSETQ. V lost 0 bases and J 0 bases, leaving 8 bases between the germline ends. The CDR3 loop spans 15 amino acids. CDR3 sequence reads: CASSLVGGSTDTQYF. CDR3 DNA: TGCGCCAGCAGCTTGGTAGGGGGTAGCACAGATACGCAGTATTTT.

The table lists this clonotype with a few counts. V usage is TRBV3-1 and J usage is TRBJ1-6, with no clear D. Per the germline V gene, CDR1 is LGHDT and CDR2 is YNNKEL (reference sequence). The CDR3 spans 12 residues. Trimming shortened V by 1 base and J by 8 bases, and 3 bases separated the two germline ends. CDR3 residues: CASSQGYSPLHF. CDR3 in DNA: TGTGCCAGCAGCCAAGGGTATTCACCCCTCCACTTT.

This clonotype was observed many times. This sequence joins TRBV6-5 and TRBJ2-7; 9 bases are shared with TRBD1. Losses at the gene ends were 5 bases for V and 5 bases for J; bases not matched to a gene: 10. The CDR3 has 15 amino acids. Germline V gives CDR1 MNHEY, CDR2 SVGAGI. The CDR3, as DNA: TGTGCCAGCAGTAGTCCTGGACAGGGGAGTCACGAGCAGTACTTC. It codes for CASSSPGQGSHEQYF.

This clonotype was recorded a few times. CDR3 sequence (DNA): TGTGCCAGCGGACAATTAGAAGCAGGGCGGGAGACCCAGTACTTC. This translates into CASGQLEAGRETQYF. The chain carries TRBV7-9 and TRBJ2-5; a weak D match, TRBD1 (5 bases). The V gene lost 8 bases and the J gene lost 5 bases, with 21 bases spanning the gap. CDR1 is SEHNR, CDR2 FQNEAQ, per germline (reference sequence). CDR3 length: 15 residues.

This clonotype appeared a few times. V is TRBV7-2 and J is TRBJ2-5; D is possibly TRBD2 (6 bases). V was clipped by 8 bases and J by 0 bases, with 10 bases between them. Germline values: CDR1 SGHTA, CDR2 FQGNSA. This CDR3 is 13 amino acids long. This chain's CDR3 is CASERGNQETQYF. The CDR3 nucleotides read TGTGCCAGCGAACGGGGGAACCAAGAGACCCAGTACTTC. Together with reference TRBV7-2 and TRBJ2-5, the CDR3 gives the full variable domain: GAGVSQSPSNKVTEKGKDVELRCDPISGHTALYWYRQSLGQGLEFLIYFQGNSAPDKSGLPSDRFSAERTGGSVSTLTIQRTQQEDSAVYLCASERGNQETQYFGPGTRLLVL.

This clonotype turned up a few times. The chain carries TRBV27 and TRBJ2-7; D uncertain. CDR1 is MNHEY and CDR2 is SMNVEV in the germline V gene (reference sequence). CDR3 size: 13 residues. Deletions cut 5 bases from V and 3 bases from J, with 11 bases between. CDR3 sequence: CASSPRAFYEQYF. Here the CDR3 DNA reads TGTGCCAGCAGTCCCCGGGCCTTCTACGAGCAGTACTTC.